The 28 T cell receptor beta chains reported below all come from one sample, sequenced in a study of blood T cells in healthy people across ages. Using a J-beta primer mix together with a sample-barcoded 5' primer, a second PCR was run for about 6 to 11 cycles. TCRdb processed the 5' RACE reads anew with MiXCR; each CDR3 protein has one entry. The sample lists roughly 900,000 distinct CDR3 sequences; about 48% were seen once. Sequenced: blood. The origin of the receptors is a young man in good health.

The chain links TRBV10-3 to TRBJ2-7; D not resolved. The DNA end is more similar to TRBJ2-4, so the J call may be wrong. The CDR3 extends over 13 amino acids. The germline gives CDR1 ENHRY, CDR2 SYGVKD. CDR3 DNA sequence: TGTGCCATCAGTGTAGAGACCAACGGCATTCAGTACTTC. It yields the protein CAISVETNGIQYF.

The chain is built from TRBV7-6 and TRBJ1-4; D unresolved. V was shortened by 5 bases and J by 6 bases, with 13 bases between the two germline ends. This CDR3 has 14 amino acids. The germline CDR1 and CDR2 sequences are SGHVS and FNYEAQ. CDR3 region: CASSVGATDEKLFF. The CDR3 DNA sequence: TGTGCCAGCAGCGTAGGAGCGACGGATGAAAAACTGTTTTTT.

This clonotype was counted a single time. V usage is TRBV20-1 and J usage is TRBJ1-2; the D gene is possibly TRBD1 (5 bases). This CDR3 is 14 amino acids long. With 4 bases removed from V and 4 bases from J, the gap between germline ends came to 16 bases. Germline V gene data show CDR1 as DFQATT and CDR2 as SNEGSKA (reference sequence). CDR3 coding DNA: TGCAGTGCTAACTATGACAGCGTGGGCTATGGCTACACCTTC. Its protein product is CSANYDSVGYGYTF.

J is TRBJ2-5 and V is TRBV12-3 or TRBV12-4; TRBD1 matches 7 bases. This CDR3 spans 15 amino acids. V was clipped by 6 bases and J by 5 bases; unmatched bases: 12. Written as DNA, the CDR3 is TGTGCCAGCAGATACAGGGGAAGGGGAAGGGAGACCCAGTACTTC. Protein: CASRYRGRGRETQYF.

As concerns this clonotype: The junction and the germline gene differ at one end; a read error may be behind it. V usage is TRBV20-1 and J usage is TRBJ2-1, with 9 bases aligning to TRBD2. CDR1 DFQATT and CDR2 SNEGSKA come from the germline V gene (reference sequence). CDR3 length equals 15 residues. The CDR3 region is CCAFAGGTVYNEQFF. The CDR3 region has the DNA TGCTGTGCTTTTGCGGGGGGGACAGTTTACAATGAGCAGTTCTTC.

The chain links TRBV12-3 or TRBV12-4 to TRBJ1-5, with D hard to call. The CDR3 extends over 14 amino acids. The ends were cut back, 4 bases at V and 6 bases at J, with 13 bases in the middle. CDR3 sequence: CASSSTGRSQPQHF. CDR3 bases: TGTGCCAGCAGTTCAACGGGGAGGAGTCAGCCCCAGCATTTT.

This clonotype turned up a few times. This chain links TRBV2 with TRBJ1-5; 9 bases fit TRBD1. Germline-derived CDR1 and CDR2 are SNHLY and FYNNEI. There are 13 residues in the CDR3. Unmatched junction bases numbered 4, after V lost 6 bases and J lost 7 bases. In DNA, the CDR3 is TGTGCCAGCAGGGACAGGGGCAGCCAGCCCCAGCATTTT. Translation gives CASRDRGSQPQHF.

This clonotype was seen more than once but under ten times. The rearrangement uses TRBV10-3 and TRBJ2-7; TRBD1 matches at 7 bases. This CDR3 is built from 15 residues. The V gene end was trimmed by 4 bases and the J gene end by 0 bases; junction bases not matched to a gene: 6. Germline loops: CDR1 ENHRY, CDR2 SYGVKD. Here the CDR3 reads CAISGGQVSSYEQYF. CDR3 in DNA: TGTGCCATCAGTGGAGGACAGGTCAGCTCCTACGAGCAGTACTTC.

The V call is TRBV29-1, the J call TRBJ1-2; TRBD1 matches at 7 bases. The V segment lost 1 base and the J segment 3 bases; nucleotides outside the gene matches: 2. The CDR3 has 13 residues. Germline V lookup: CDR1 SQVTM, CDR2 ANQGSEA. DNA for the CDR3: TGCAGCGTTGAAGGGGGGACAGACTATGGCTACACCTTC. It specifies CSVEGGTDYGYTF.

V is TRBV4-2 and J is TRBJ2-1; 12 bases are a match to TRBD2. Looked up from germline, CDR1 is LGHNA and CDR2 is YNFKEQ. Trimming removed 1 base from V and 1 base from J; junction bases left unmatched: 5. The CDR3 has 18 residues. The CDR3 spells CASSQAASGGVSYNEQFF. CDR3 bases: TGTGCCAGCAGCCAAGCTGCTAGCGGGGGGGTGTCCTACAATGAGCAGTTCTTC.

This clonotype was seen only a few times. The rearrangement joins TRBV6-2 or TRBV6-3 to TRBJ2-1; TRBD2 agrees at 10 bases. Germline V gene data show CDR1 as MNHEY and CDR2 as SVGEGT. The CDR3 runs to 16 residues. The V and J ends lost 2 bases and 7 bases, in that order; junction bases with no gene match: 8. The CDR3 protein is CASSYQASGGKNEQFF. DNA of the CDR3: TGTGCCAGCAGTTACCAGGCTAGCGGGGGTAAGAATGAGCAGTTCTTC.

The chain couples TRBV15 to TRBJ2-1; the D is unclear. CDR1 is LNHNV and CDR2 is YYDKDF in the germline V gene (reference sequence). The germline V and J ends were trimmed by 2 bases and 8 bases, with 10 bases remaining between them. The CDR3 loop spans 13 amino acids. The CDR3 nucleotides are TGTGCCACCAGCAGAAATCCTGTCTATGAGCAGTTCTTC. Translation gives CATSRNPVYEQFF.

The chain uses TRBV7-2 and TRBJ2-3; D gene ambiguous. Between the trimmed V and J ends, which lost 5 bases and 4 bases, there was a span of 7 bases. Germline values: CDR1 SGHTA, CDR2 FQGNSA. The CDR3 has 12 residues. CDR3 amino acids: CASSHTPDTQYF. The DNA for the CDR3 is TGTGCCAGCAGCCACACTCCAGATACGCAGTATTTT.

The J gene is TRBJ2-5, the V gene TRBV6-2 or TRBV6-3, with 7 bases fitting TRBD1. Per the germline V gene, CDR1 is MNHEY and CDR2 is SVGEGT. With V trimmed by 2 bases and J by 2 bases, 14 bases remained unmatched. The CDR3 loop spans 18 amino acids. In DNA, the CDR3 is TGTGCCAGCAGTTACGAAGGGGGCCGGTGGGGGAATCAAGAGACCCAGTACTTC. Protein sequence: CASSYEGGRWGNQETQYF.

Only a few counts were recorded for this clonotype. The rearrangement joins TRBV3-1 to TRBJ2-3, with 8 bases identical to TRBD2. The germline V gene encodes CDR1 LGHDT and CDR2 YNNKEL (reference sequence). The J segment lost 5 bases and the V segment lost 4 bases, leaving 8 bases of the junction unmatched. The CDR3 has 15 amino acids. The chain's CDR3 is CASSPSGGREDTQYF. CDR3 coding DNA: TGTGCCAGCAGCCCCAGCGGGGGCCGGGAAGATACGCAGTATTTT.

This clonotype was detected only a few times. The chain links TRBV20-1 to TRBJ2-7; possible D gene TRBD1, 5 bases. Germline V gene lookup returns CDR1 DFQATT and CDR2 SNEGSKA (reference sequence). Trimming pared 3 bases from V and 4 bases from J, leaving 10 bases between. This CDR3 has 12 residues. The CDR3 sequence: CSASGRTYEQYF. The CDR3 DNA reads TGCAGTGCTAGTGGCAGGACATACGAGCAGTACTTC.

This CDR3 reads CASSPGYGETQYF. CDR3 coding DNA: TGTGCCAGCAGTCCGGGGTATGGAGAGACCCAGTACTTC. The rearrangement uses TRBV6-1 and TRBJ2-7; a possible D gene is TRBD2 (5 bases). The J call may be incorrect, as the DNA end agrees better with TRBJ2-5. Germline V gene sequence: CDR1 MNHNS, CDR2 SASEGT. This CDR3 comprises 13 residues.

This clonotype was observed many times. The chain is built from TRBV12-3 or TRBV12-4 and TRBJ1-4; TRBD1 might be the D (6 bases). Trimming stripped 3 bases from V and 3 bases from J, with 11 bases between. The CDR3 contains 15 residues. The CDR3 sequence is CASSLRTEPNEKLFF. CDR3 coding DNA: TGTGCCAGCAGTTTGAGGACAGAACCTAATGAAAAACTGTTTTTT.

The chain employs TRBV20-1 and TRBJ1-2; 10 bases map to TRBD1. Losses at the gene ends were 0 bases for V and 6 bases for J; bases not matched to a gene: 4. Germline V gene sequence: CDR1 DFQATT, CDR2 SNEGSKA (reference sequence). The CDR3 covers 14 residues. DNA for the CDR3: TGCAGTGCTAGAGATGTAGACAGGGGGCATGGCTACACCTTC. It specifies CSARDVDRGHGYTF.

This clonotype was counted ten times or more. Sequence at one end of the junction differs from germline and may be a read error. The rearrangement uses TRBV5-1 and TRBJ2-7; D unresolved. The CDR3 runs 12 residues. The germline V gene encodes CDR1 SGHRS and CDR2 YFSETQ. This CDR3 is CASSLDLYEQYF. CDR3 coding DNA: TGTGCCAGCAGCTTAGATCTATACGAGCAGTACTTC.

V and J are TRBV5-6 and TRBJ2-5; no clear D gene. The CDR3 is made up of 14 amino acids. The germline V and J ends were trimmed by 2 bases and 5 bases, with 13 bases remaining between them. CDR1 and CDR2 (germline): SGHDT, YYEEEE. The CDR3 protein is CASSFPGSVETQYF. The CDR3 coding sequence is TGTGCCAGCAGCTTTCCAGGCTCTGTGGAGACCCAGTACTTC. Filled out from reference TRBV5-6 and TRBJ2-5, the complete variable domain reads DAGVTQSPTHLIKTRGQQVTLRCSPKSGHDTVSWYQQALGQGPQFIFQYYEEEERQRGNFPDRFSGHQFPNYSSELNVNALLLGDSALYLCASSFPGSVETQYFGPGTRLLVL.

The chain uses TRBV28 and TRBJ2-4, with TRBD2 matching over 7 bases. The length of the CDR3 is 14 residues. Trimming cost V 8 bases and J 2 bases; bases outside gene matches: 6. Germline V gene lookup returns CDR1 MDHEN and CDR2 SYDVKM. Here the CDR3 DNA reads TGTGCCAGCTCGGGGAGCGGGACCAAAAACATTCAGTACTTC. As protein: CASSGSGTKNIQYF.

In this sample, this clonotype turned up once. This rearrangement joins TRBV6-5 to TRBJ2-5; perhaps TRBD1 as D (6 bases). The CDR3 sequence is 15 residues long. Per the germline V gene, CDR1 is MNHEY and CDR2 is SVGAGI. The germline V and J ends were trimmed by 5 bases and 11 bases, with 24 bases remaining between them. CDR3 residues: CASSNPPTGRNEQYF. The CDR3 DNA sequence: TGTGCCAGCAGTAACCCTCCTACAGGGCGCAATGAGCAGTACTTC.

In this sample, this clonotype turned up many times. V usage is TRBV27 and J usage is TRBJ1-1, with D possibly being TRBD1 (6 bases). Germline lookup yields CDR1 MNHEY and CDR2 SMNVEV (reference sequence). The germline V and J ends were trimmed by 6 bases and 12 bases, with 20 bases remaining between them. The CDR3 contains 13 residues. For the CDR3, the DNA is TGTGCCAGCAGGGATCCCGATAGGGGGGGAACTTTCTTT. Protein product: CASRDPDRGGTFF.

V gene TRBV29-1 combines with J gene TRBJ2-5, with a weak D call TRBD2 (5 bases). Germline lookup yields CDR1 SQVTM and CDR2 ANQGSEA. The CDR3 contains 13 residues. Trimming pared 5 bases from V and 5 bases from J, leaving 15 bases between. CDR3 in amino acids: CSVRGVITETQYF. CDR3 bases: TGCAGCGTTCGGGGAGTAATAACGGAGACCCAGTACTTC. Looking up the rest from reference TRBV29-1 and TRBJ2-5 gives the full variable domain: SAVISQKPSRDICQRGTSLTIQCQVDSQVTMMFWYRQQPGQSLTLIATANQGSEATYESGFVIDKFPISRPNLTFSTLTVSNMSPEDSSIYLCSVRGVITETQYFGPGTRLLVL.

The chain is built from TRBV18 and TRBJ1-5, with D tentatively TRBD1 (6 bases). The V end lost 3 bases, the J end lost 5 bases, and 11 bases lay between the germline ends. Germline V gene data show CDR1 as KGHSH and CDR2 as LQKENI. The CDR3 runs 14 residues. The CDR3 coding sequence is TGTGCCAGCTCACCGGACAGTTCATATCAGCCCCAGCATTTT. Residues: CASSPDSSYQPQHF.

Comments on this clonotype: At one end, the junction sequence differs from germline, possibly due to a read error. The genes are TRBV2 and TRBJ2-1; no reliable D call. Per germline, CDR1 SNHLY and CDR2 FYNNEI. This CDR3 spans 13 amino acids. CDR3 sequence: CASSEQSYHEQFF. For the CDR3, the DNA is TGTGCCAGCAGTGAACAAAGCTACCATGAGCAGTTCTTC.

The genes are TRBV12-3 or TRBV12-4 and TRBJ2-3, with TRBD2 as a possible D gene (5 bases). The CDR3 runs to 13 residues. The V end lost 5 bases, the J end lost 4 bases, and 10 bases lay between the germline ends. In DNA, the CDR3 is TGTGCCAGCAGTAGAGTGGGAGCAGATACGCAGTATTTT. It is translated as CASSRVGADTQYF.